This T cell receptor (beta chain) was found in a study of shared clonotypes between healthy human individuals. Study as a whole: The cohort comprised a couple of women and a few men. Their ages spanned 18 to 49 years.

Donors comprised only Caucasian adults living in Nashville, Tennessee. General study points: Generally, estimated richness proved larger in naive subsets than it did in memory subsets.

Germline CDR1 is KGHSH and CDR2 is LQKENI. The V gene end was trimmed by 5 bases and the J gene end by 7 bases; junction bases not matched to a gene: 3. This CDR3 contains 14 residues. Comment on this clone: Its antigen is not identified.

Clones were sequenced by immunoSEQ multiplex PCR, and TCRdb holds only the in-frame ones, with some missing. The sample holds about 340,000 clones, less than 75% seen once. The rearrangement links TRBV18 to TRBJ1-6, with TRBD1 matching over 9 bases. This receptor was identified in a man younger than 45 in good health. Sequencing was carried out using memory CD4+ T cells sorted from blood. The sample's subset: CD45RA-negative fraction. The CDR3 DNA sequence: TGTGCCAGCTCAGTGGACAGGGGAAATTCACCCCTCCACTTT. Translation gives CASSVDRGNSPLHF.